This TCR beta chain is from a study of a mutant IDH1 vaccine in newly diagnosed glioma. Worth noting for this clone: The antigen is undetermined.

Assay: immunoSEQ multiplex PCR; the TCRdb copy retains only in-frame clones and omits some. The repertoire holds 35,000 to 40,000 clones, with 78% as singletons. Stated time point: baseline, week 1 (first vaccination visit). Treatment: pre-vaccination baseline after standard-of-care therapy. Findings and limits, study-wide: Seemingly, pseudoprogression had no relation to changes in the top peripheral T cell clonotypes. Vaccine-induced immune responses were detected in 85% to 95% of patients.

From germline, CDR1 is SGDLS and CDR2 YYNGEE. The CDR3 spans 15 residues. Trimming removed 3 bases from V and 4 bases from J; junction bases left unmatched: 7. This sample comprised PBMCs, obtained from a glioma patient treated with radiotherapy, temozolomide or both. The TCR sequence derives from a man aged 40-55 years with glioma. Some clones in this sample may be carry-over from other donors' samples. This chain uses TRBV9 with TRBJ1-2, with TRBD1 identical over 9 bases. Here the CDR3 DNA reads TGTGCCAGCAGCGATACCGACAGGGGGATCTATGGCTACACCTTC. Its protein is CASSDTDRGIYGYTF.